The rows below give T cell receptor beta chains drawn from one sample of a study of Ad26.COV2.S vaccination and SARS-CoV-2 variants. The data were produced by immunoSEQ multiplex PCR, yet TCRdb's version contains in-frame clones alone and is incomplete. The table lists 200,000 to 250,000 clones, roughly 90% of them singletons. The sample consisted of peripheral blood, taken in a trial of Ad26.COV2.S vaccine versus placebo. The receptors stem from a person aged 18-60 years who received the Ad26.COV2.S COVID-19 vaccine or a placebo. Each CDR3 is given with its conserved first and last residue. The D gene is left open where the match is weak. Expanded clones are given a class, and other clones once, few, many or no size at all.

j_gene	abundance	v_gene	d_gene	CDR3nt	CDR3aa
TRBJ2-7	once	TRBV12-3/TRBV12-4	TRBD1	TGTGCCAGCAGTCTGACAGGGGAAGGCGAGCAGTACTTC	CASSLTGEGEQYF
TRBJ2-7	-	TRBV18	TRBD1	TGTGCCAGCTCACGGAGACAGGGCGACGAGCAGTACTTC	CASSRRQGDEQYF
TRBJ2-1	-	TRBV5-1	-	TGCGCCAGCAGCTTGGTAGGGGGGGAAGGTGAGCAGTTCTTC	CASSLVGGEGEQFF
TRBJ1-1	-	TRBV28	-	TGTGCCAGCAGTTTAGGGCCGGGTACCCTAAACACTGAAGCTTTCTTT	CASSLGPGTLNTEAFF
TRBJ1-2	-	TRBV5-1	-	TGCGCCAGCAGCTTAGAGTTCCGGGATCCTAATGGCTACACCTTC	CASSLEFRDPNGYTF
TRBJ2-7	-	TRBV2	-	TGTGCCAGCAAAGGACAGAGCTCCTACGAGCAGTACTTC	CASKGQSSYEQYF
TRBJ2-4	-	TRBV5-6	TRBD2	TGTGCCAGCAGCTTGTGGGGGGGAACCAAAAACATTCAGTACTTC	CASSLWGGTKNIQYF
TRBJ2-7	-	TRBV15	TRBD2	TGTGCCACCAGCAGGAGGCTAGCGGGAGTCGGGCACGAGCAGTACTTC	CATSRRLAGVGHEQYF
TRBJ2-3	-	TRBV5-6	-	TGTGCCAGCACCCGCTGGGTTTTCACAGATACGCAGTATTTT	CASTRWVFTDTQYF
TRBJ2-5	-	TRBV29-1	-	TGCAGCGCACTGGGGGCCGCGGAGACCCAGTACTTC	CSALGAAETQYF
TRBJ2-2	-	TRBV9	-	TGTGCCAGCAGCGGGGTAGGCGGGGAGCTGTTTTTT	CASSGVGGELFF
TRBJ1-2	-	TRBV9	TRBD1	TGTGCCAGCAGCTCTTCCAGGGGGCATTATGGCTACACCTTC	CASSSSRGHYGYTF
TRBJ2-5	-	TRBV30	TRBD2	TGTGCCTGGAGTTTAGGGACTAGCGGGAGCGAGACCCAGTACTTC	CAWSLGTSGSETQYF
TRBJ2-3	-	TRBV29-1	-	TGCAGCGTTGAAGATCTCGGGGATACGCAGTATTTT	CSVEDLGDTQYF
TRBJ1-2	-	TRBV19	TRBD1	TGTGCCAGTAGTAGCACAGGGGGTCGGATCCAAGGGCAGGTTTATGACTACACCTTC	CASSSTGGRIQGQVYDYTF
TRBJ2-3	-	TRBV3-1/TRBV3-2	-	TGTGCCAGCAGCCTAAACCCGTTCACAGATACGCAGTATTTT	CASSLNPFTDTQYF
TRBJ2-7	once	TRBV9	-	TGTGCCAGCAGCCGCCGCCTGGAGGCCTACGAGCAGTACTTC	CASSRRLEAYEQYF
TRBJ2-4	few	TRBV18	-	TGTGCCAGCTCACCACGTCAGGGATCGGTGGCCAAAAACATTCAGTACTTC	CASSPRQGSVAKNIQYF
TRBJ2-5	-	TRBV12-3/TRBV12-4	TRBD1	TGTGCCAGCAGACAGGGGGCTGGTGAGACCCAGTACTTC	CASRQGAGETQYF
TRBJ1-3	few	TRBV10-3	-	TGTGCCATTAGGACAGCGAGTTCTGGAAACACCATATATTTT	CAIRTASSGNTIYF
TRBJ1-6	-	TRBV18	TRBD1	TGTGCCAGCTCACCGACTGGGACAGGGGAAAAATCACCCCTCCACTTT	CASSPTGTGEKSPLHF
TRBJ2-7	-	TRBV10-3	-	TGTGCCATCAGTACGGACAGTTTCTACGAGCAGTACTTC	CAISTDSFYEQYF
TRBJ2-2	-	TRBV9	-	TGTGCCAGCAGCGTAGTGGAAACCGGGGAGCTGTTTTTT	CASSVVETGELFF
TRBJ1-4	-	TRBV28	TRBD1	TGTGCCAGCAGTTTGAAGGGGGCCGCACGGGGGGAACTGTTTTTT	CASSLKGAARGELFF
TRBJ2-1	-	TRBV9	-	TGTGCCAGCAGCACCCGGGACTTCTCCTACAATGAGCAGTTCTTC	CASSTRDFSYNEQFF
TRBJ1-6	-	TRBV14	-	TGTGCCAGCAGCCAAGCTGGGGACAATTCACCCCTCCACTTT	CASSQAGDNSPLHF